The clone carrying this TCR beta chain was observed many times. Its antigen is as yet unknown. Trimming removed 5 bases at V and 9 bases at J, with 25 bases between. Germline assignment: CDR1 SGHAT and CDR2 FQNNGV. The CDR3 totals 16 residues. This entry is derived from a study of T cells in Graves' hyperthyroidism and ophthalmopathy. The investigators amplified TCR beta CDR3 regions from RNA transcripts. An initial round of RT-PCR targeting the TCR CDR3 relied on the HTBI primer set. TCRdb called the multiplex PCR reads again in MiXCR, with one record for every CDR3 protein. The sample holds roughly 99,000 distinct CDR3 sequences; about 15% are singletons and the top ten take 35% to 50%. Overall study results and limits: For ophthalmopathy, model prediction preceded onset by a median around six months.

Recently diagnosed hyperthyroidism of less than 2 months' duration affected patients aged 18 to 65. Diagnoses were made from clinical symptoms, serum measures (thyroxine and TRAb), thyroid ultrasound and orbital computed tomography. The sequence was collected from a woman aged 50 to 60 with Graves' hyperthyroidism. The sequenced material came from blood. The V and J genes are TRBV11-2 and TRBJ1-1; weak D call: TRBD1 (6 bases). The chain's CDR3 is CASSPGPWGLGQKAFF. CDR3 DNA sequence: TGTGCCAGCAGCCCCGGACCTTGGGGCCTAGGACAGAAAGCTTTCTTT.